These T cell receptor beta chains were read from a single sample in a study of blood T cell repertoires in COVID-19. Profiling relied on immunoSEQ multiplex PCR, and the TCRdb table lists in-frame clones only, not all of them. The sample has roughly 300,000 clones; roughly 90% are singletons. Sample: peripheral blood. The receptors derive from a young man who had recovered from COVID-19. The CDR3 runs from the conserved cysteine through the conserved F or W. The D gene is left open where the match is weak. Clone size is shown for a subset of rows, as once, few, many or a class of expanded clone.

d_call | clone_size | j_call | v_call | cdr3_nt | cdr3_aa
. | . | TRBJ2-7 | TRBV4-3 | TGCGCCAGCAGCCAAGATCAGTGGTCCTCCTACGAGCAGTACTTC | CASSQDQWSSYEQYF
TRBD2 | . | TRBJ2-1 | TRBV5-1 | TGCGCCAGCAGCTTGACTAGCGGGATGAATGAGCAGTTCTTC | CASSLTSGMNEQFF
TRBD2 | . | TRBJ2-1 | TRBV11-3 | TGTGCCAGCAGCTCGGGACTAGTTGATGAGCAGTTCTTC | CASSSGLVDEQFF
TRBD1 | . | TRBJ1-2 | TRBV19 | TGTGCCAGTAGGGAGAGGGACAGGGGGTCCTATGGCTACACCTTC | CASRERDRGSYGYTF
TRBD1 | . | TRBJ2-3 | TRBV4-3 | TGCGCCAGCAGCAACTACAGGGGGCAGGGAGATACGCAGTATTTT | CASSNYRGQGDTQYF
. | . | TRBJ2-3 | TRBV30 | TGTGCCTGGGTTTATCAGAACCCCACAGATACGCAGTATTTT | CAWVYQNPTDTQYF
TRBD1 | . | TRBJ2-3 | TRBV27 | TGTGCCAGCAGTCCCCGGACAGGGATTACAGATACGCAGTATTTT | CASSPRTGITDTQYF
. | . | TRBJ2-7 | TRBV5-6 | TGTGCCAGCAGCTTGACCGGGACATACTACGAGCAGTACTTC | CASSLTGTYYEQYF
TRBD2 | . | TRBJ2-3 | TRBV7-9 | TGTGCCAGCTCAACGGGACTAGCACGAGATACGCAGTATTTT | CASSTGLARDTQYF
. | . | TRBJ2-7 | TRBV29-1 | TGCAGCGTCACGGGTTCCCTTCTCCCCTACGAGCAGTACTTC | CSVTGSLLPYEQYF
. | . | TRBJ2-7 | TRBV7-9 | TGTGCCAGCAGCGCGGGACAGTCATCCTACGAGCAGTACTTC | CASSAGQSSYEQYF
. | . | TRBJ2-2 | TRBV7-9 | TGTGCCAGCAGCTCCTTTATTACTAGCTCGAACACCGGGGAGCTGTTTTTT | CASSSFITSSNTGELFF
TRBD1 | . | TRBJ1-2 | TRBV7-2 | TGTGCCAGCACCCCCGTAGGGGGCGATGGCTACACCTTC | CASTPVGGDGYTF
. | . | TRBJ2-5 | TRBV5-1 | TGCGCCAGCAGCAGAGATCCCGAGGGAGAGACCCAGTACTTC | CASSRDPEGETQYF
. | . | TRBJ1-4 | TRBV9 | TGTGCCAGCAGCCCAACAGGGACGTCTAATGAAAAACTGTTTTTT | CASSPTGTSNEKLFF
TRBD2 | . | TRBJ2-7 | TRBV27 | TGTGCCAGCAGTTTTCGGCGGGAGCTGTACGAGCAGTACTTC | CASSFRRELYEQYF
. | . | TRBJ2-5 | TRBV6-5 | TGTGCCAGCACTTACACTGGGGCCCAGTTGGAGACCCAGTACTTC | CASTYTGAQLETQYF
. | . | TRBJ2-6 | TRBV19 | TGTGCCAGTAGTTCCCCCAAAGCCTCTGGGGCCAACGTCCTGACTTTC | CASSSPKASGANVLTF
TRBD2 | . | TRBJ2-1 | TRBV20-1 | TGCAGTGCTAGTATACTAGCGGGAGGTCGAAATGAGCAGTTCTTC | CSASILAGGRNEQFF
TRBD2 | . | TRBJ2-5 | TRBV4-1 | TGCGCCAGCAGCCATAAGACTAGCGGAGAGACCCAGTACTTC | CASSHKTSGETQYF
TRBD2 | . | TRBJ2-5 | TRBV5-5 | TGTGCCAGCAGCTTGGTTAGCGGGAGGGAAGAGACCCAGTACTTC | CASSLVSGREETQYF
. | . | TRBJ1-4 | TRBV7-2 | TGTGCCAGCAGCTTAGCGGGGACAAATAGGGAAAAACTGTTTTTT | CASSLAGTNREKLFF
TRBD2 | . | TRBJ2-7 | TRBV24-1 | TGTGCCACCAGTGGGGGGGAGGGCTGCTACGAGCAGTACTTC | CATSGGEGCYEQYF
TRBD1 | . | TRBJ1-1 | TRBV29-1 | TGCAGCGTTGCTAAATCCGGGACAGGAGGCACTGAAGCTTTCTTT | CSVAKSGTGGTEAFF
. | few | TRBJ2-7 | TRBV3-1/TRBV3-2 | TGTGCCAGCAGCCAAGATTGGGAGGACGAGCAGTACTTC | CASSQDWEDEQYF
. | . | TRBJ2-7 | TRBV24-1 | TGTGCCACCGGGGACTCTAGCTCTCCCGAGCAGTACTTC | CATGDSSSPEQYF
TRBD1 | . | TRBJ1-5 | TRBV6-5 | TGTGCCACCTCAACGGGACAGCCAAATCAGCCCCAGCATTTT | CATSTGQPNQPQHF
TRBD1 | . | TRBJ2-1 | TRBV11-3 | TGTGCCAGCAGCTCAACAGGGGGAAACTACAATGAGCAGTTCTTC | CASSSTGGNYNEQFF
. | . | TRBJ2-3 | TRBV6-2/TRBV6-3 | TGTGCCAGCAGTCCCCTGAGAGCGGGTTCAACAGATACGCAGTATTTT | CASSPLRAGSTDTQYF
TRBD1 | . | TRBJ1-1 | TRBV20-1 | TGCAGTGCTAGGGTGGACAGGGAAGCTTTCTTT | CSARVDREAFF
. | . | TRBJ1-1 | TRBV2 | TGTGCCAGCAGTGAGGCAGCGGGTAGGAGGGGAGCTTTCTTT | CASSEAAGRRGAFF
TRBD2 | . | TRBJ2-1 | TRBV5-1 | TGCGCCAGCAGCTTGGAAGCGGGACTAGCGAAAAATGAGCAGTTCTTC | CASSLEAGLAKNEQFF
. | . | TRBJ2-2 | TRBV4-1 | TGCGCCAGCAGCCCGTATACCGGGGAGCTGTTTTTT | CASSPYTGELFF
TRBD2 | . | TRBJ2-7 | TRBV7-9 | TGTGCCAGCAGCTCCTATAGCGGGGTCTACGAGCAGTACTTC | CASSSYSGVYEQYF
TRBD1 | . | TRBJ2-7 | TRBV4-1 | TGCGCCAGCAGCCAGGGACAGAACTACGAGCAGTACTTC | CASSQGQNYEQYF
. | . | TRBJ1-5 | TRBV18 | TGTGCCAGCTCACAGGGAGCGGAGCAGCCCCAGCATTTT | CASSQGAEQPQHF
. | . | TRBJ2-3 | TRBV5-1 | TGCGCCAGCAGTGTGGGGCACACAGATACGCAGTATTTT | CASSVGHTDTQYF
. | . | TRBJ1-1 | TRBV30 | TGTGCCTGGAGTCCGGTAGTAGCTGAAGCTTTCTTT | CAWSPVVAEAFF
. | . | TRBJ2-5 | TRBV3-1/TRBV3-2 | TGTGCCAGCAGCCAAGTTCCCGTCCAAGAGACCCAGTACTTC | CASSQVPVQETQYF
. | . | TRBJ1-5 | TRBV19 | TGTGCCAGTAGTATAGACAGGGATAGCAATCAGCCCCAGCATTTT | CASSIDRDSNQPQHF
. | . | TRBJ1-5 | TRBV7-2 | TGTGCCACAACCTATGACAGTAGCAATCAGCCCCAGCATTTT | CATTYDSSNQPQHF
. | . | TRBJ1-1 | TRBV29-1 | TGCAGCGTTGTTTTGGCCAGAAGCACTGAAGCTTTCTTT | CSVVLARSTEAFF
. | many | TRBJ1-2 | TRBV6-5 | TGTGCCAGCAGTTATGGCGGGGGCTTCTATGGCTACACCTTC | CASSYGGGFYGYTF
TRBD2 | once | TRBJ2-1 | TRBV19 | TGTGCCAGTAGTACCACACTAGCGGGAATTTATTACAATGAGCAGTTCTTC | CASSTTLAGIYYNEQFF
. | . | TRBJ2-2 | TRBV30 | TGTGCCTGGACCCAACCGCCGGGACTGGGGTTGAACACCGGGGAGCTGTTTTTT | CAWTQPPGLGLNTGELFF
. | . | TRBJ2-1 | TRBV3-1/TRBV3-2 | TGTGCCAGCAGCCAAGCTCCGGACAGCTCCTACAATGAGCAGTTCTTC | CASSQAPDSSYNEQFF
TRBD2 | . | TRBJ2-5 | TRBV6-5 | TGTGCCAGCAGTTGGGGGGGGGTGGAGACCCAGTACTTC | CASSWGGVETQYF
. | . | TRBJ1-1 | TRBV6-5 | TGTGCCAGCAGTTACTCAAGGGGAAACACTGAAGCTTTCTTT | CASSYSRGNTEAFF
. | few | TRBJ1-2 | TRBV7-2 | TGTGCCAGCAGCTCCGACAGGTCGGTCGGCTACACCTTC | CASSSDRSVGYTF
TRBD1 | . | TRBJ2-3 | TRBV5-6 | TGTGCCAGCAGCCTGGGACAGGGGGCAGAAGATACGCAGTATTTT | CASSLGQGAEDTQYF
TRBD1 | . | TRBJ1-6 | TRBV5-4 | TGTGCCAGCAGCCAGACAGGGGGGACTTCACCCCTCCACTTT | CASSQTGGTSPLHF
. | . | TRBJ1-1 | TRBV19 | TGTGCCAGTAGTAGTGTGGGGGCAACTGAAGCTTTCTTT | CASSSVGATEAFF
. | . | TRBJ2-2 | TRBV5-5 | TGTGCCAGCAGCTTGGCGGCAGGCCGAAACACCGGGGAGCTGTTTTTT | CASSLAAGRNTGELFF